Shown below are 22 T cell receptor beta chains from a single sample sequenced in a study of siplizumab effects on memory and regulatory T cells. Libraries were prepared by immunoSEQ multiplex PCR; TCRdb keeps only in-frame clonotypes and omits some of them. Here the sample spans about 110,000 clones, about 91% being singletons. The sample was Tregs sorted from blood. The source is a human donor in good health.

The chain joins TRBV6-6 to TRBJ1-2; perhaps TRBD1 as D (6 bases). In germline, CDR1 is MNHNY, CDR2 SVGAGI (reference sequence). CDR3 length: 14 residues. The V end lost 6 bases, the J end lost 6 bases, and 17 bases lay between the germline ends. The DNA of the CDR3 is TGTGCCAGCAGAGAACAGGGAAGTGCAAATGGCTACACCTTC. Its translation: CASREQGSANGYTF.

The gene calls are TRBV27 and TRBJ2-7; 9 nucleotides agree with TRBD2. The CDR3 extends over 18 amino acids. Germline CDR1 and CDR2: MNHEY and SMNVEV (reference sequence). Unmatched junction bases numbered 10, after V lost 1 base and J lost 0 bases. Here the CDR3 reads CASSLYVSGGESSYEQYF. The CDR3 DNA is TGTGCCAGCAGTTTATATGTTAGCGGGGGTGAGAGCTCCTACGAGCAGTACTTC.

The chain uses TRBV13 and TRBJ2-1; TRBD1 aligns across 7 bases. Germline values: CDR1 PRHDT, CDR2 FYEKMQ (reference sequence). Trimming took 3 bases from V and 0 from J; bases not matched to a gene: 2. CDR3 size: 15 residues. The CDR3 protein is CASSFRQGSYNEQFF. CDR3 nucleotides: TGTGCCAGCAGCTTCCGACAGGGCTCCTACAATGAGCAGTTCTTC.

This sequence joins TRBV4-2 and TRBJ2-5, with a tentative D call TRBD2 (6 bases). Germline loops: CDR1 LGHNA, CDR2 YNFKEQ. This CDR3 contains 15 residues. V was shortened by 1 base and J by 4 bases, with 13 bases between the two germline ends. The CDR3 is CASSQVRLDVETQYF. Written as DNA, the CDR3 is TGTGCCAGCAGCCAAGTTAGACTAGACGTAGAGACCCAGTACTTC.

The V and J genes are TRBV27 and TRBJ2-7, with 10 nucleotides matching TRBD1. J gave up 3 bases and V 6 bases, and 5 bases lay outside the gene matches. The germline V gene encodes CDR1 MNHEY and CDR2 SMNVEV (reference sequence). There are 14 residues in the CDR3. The CDR3 region is CASSKGTGVYEQYF. CDR3 DNA: TGTGCCAGCAGCAAGGGGACAGGGGTCTACGAGCAGTACTTC.

This clone has just one count. J is TRBJ2-3 and V is TRBV9; D is ambiguous. In germline, CDR1 is SGDLS, CDR2 YYNGEE. The CDR3 loop spans 13 amino acids. V lost 0 bases, J lost 1 base, and 3 bases lay in between. The CDR3 nucleotides read TGTGCCAGCAGCGTAGGTGGCACAGATACGCAGTATTTT. It is translated as CASSVGGTDTQYF.

The chain has TRBV5-4 and TRBJ2-1, with 8 bases that match TRBD2. V trimming: 9 bases; J trimming: 6 bases; junction bases outside the gene matches: 11. Germline CDR1 and CDR2: SGHNT and YYREEE (reference sequence). The CDR3 runs to 14 residues. The CDR3 reads CANSDSGRSNEQFF. The CDR3, as DNA: TGTGCCAACTCTGACAGCGGGAGATCCAATGAGCAGTTCTTC.

This chain connects TRBV9 to TRBJ1-3; D remains unclear. Germline V gene sequence: CDR1 SGDLS, CDR2 YYNGEE. V lost 0 bases, J lost 4 bases, and 11 bases lay in between. This CDR3 has 15 residues. The CDR3 region has the DNA TGTGCCAGCAGCGTAGCGCCATCTTCAGGAAACACCATATATTTT. Translated: CASSVAPSSGNTIYF.

The rearrangement links TRBV5-4 to TRBJ2-7; maybe TRBD2 (6 bases). The V end lost 4 bases, the J end lost 5 bases, and 16 bases lay between the germline ends. Germline CDR1 reads SGHNT; CDR2 reads YYREEE (reference sequence). There are 14 residues in the CDR3. CDR3 DNA sequence: TGTGCCAGCAGCCCCATCACGGGAGTCCACGAGCAGTACTTC. Residues: CASSPITGVHEQYF.

The chain links TRBV5-5 to TRBJ2-1; a possible D gene is TRBD2 (6 bases). Trimming shortened V by 1 base and J by 8 bases, and 19 bases separated the two germline ends. The germline gives CDR1 SGHKS, CDR2 YYEKEE (reference sequence). The CDR3 totals 16 residues. CDR3 in amino acids: CASSLFRTSFSDEQFF. The DNA of the CDR3 is TGTGCCAGCAGCTTGTTCCGTACTAGCTTTAGCGATGAGCAGTTCTTC.

The chain recombines TRBV6-5 with TRBJ1-2; D unclear. V was trimmed by 4 bases and J by 2 bases, leaving 11 bases between them. Germline V CDR1 and CDR2: MNHEY, SVGAGI. The CDR3 has 14 residues. CDR3 in DNA: TGTGCCAGCAGTTCCGTGACGGTAAACTATGGCTACACCTTC. Translation: CASSSVTVNYGYTF.

The chain combines TRBV6-6 with TRBJ2-5, with D possibly matching TRBD2 (5 bases). The CDR3 has 13 amino acids. Per the germline V gene, CDR1 is MNHNY and CDR2 is SVGAGI (reference sequence). V lost 8 bases to trimming and J lost 2 bases, with 12 bases between them. CDR3 in amino acids: CASSTPGQETQYF. The DNA of the CDR3 is TGTGCCAGCTCTACCCCGGGACAAGAGACCCAGTACTTC.

The rearrangement uses TRBV19 and TRBJ2-7, with 7 bases fitting TRBD2. There are 15 residues in the CDR3. CDR1 and CDR2 (germline): LNHDA, SQIVND (reference sequence). The V segment lost 6 bases and the J segment 1 base; nucleotides outside the gene matches: 9. The CDR3 here is CASSFAAGSSYEQYF. The CDR3 nucleotides read TGTGCCAGTAGCTTCGCAGCGGGGAGTTCCTACGAGCAGTACTTC.

The chain carries TRBV6-6 and TRBJ2-1, with TRBD2 matching 12 bases. The CDR3 covers 15 residues. Trimming cost V 5 bases and J 5 bases; bases outside gene matches: 4. Germline CDR1 reads MNHNY; CDR2 reads SVGAGI (reference sequence). CDR3 nucleotide sequence: TGTGCCAGCAGTACTCGACTAGCGGGAGACAATGAGCAGTTCTTC. This sequence encodes CASSTRLAGDNEQFF.

The V call is TRBV29-1, the J call TRBJ2-5; D tentatively fits TRBD1 or TRBD2 (5 bases each). Looked up from germline, CDR1 is SQVTM and CDR2 is ANQGSEA. CDR3 length: 13 residues. Trimming stripped 6 bases from V and 5 bases from J, with 16 bases between. CDR3 coding DNA: TGCAGCGTGGCACTGGGACGGTGGGAGACCCAGTACTTC. This sequence encodes CSVALGRWETQYF.

The chain joins TRBV2 to TRBJ2-3; D is undetermined. The V end lost 8 bases, the J end lost 2 bases, and 8 bases lay between the germline ends. The germline CDR1 and CDR2 sequences are SNHLY and FYNNEI. The CDR3 has 12 residues. CDR3: CASGLDTDTQYF. Here the CDR3 DNA reads TGTGCCAGCGGGCTAGACACAGATACGCAGTATTTT.

This chain connects TRBV6-6 to TRBJ1-1; TRBD1 agrees at 7 bases. The germline V gene has CDR1 MNHNY and CDR2 SVGAGI (reference sequence). V gave up 7 bases and J gave up 10 bases; unmatched junction bases: 9. The CDR3 is made up of 12 amino acids. CDR3 region: CASITGRGRAFF. The CDR3 DNA reads TGTGCCAGCATTACTGGGAGGGGGCGAGCTTTCTTT.

The V and J genes are TRBV7-2 and TRBJ2-3; either TRBD1 or TRBD2 may fit D (5 bases each). CDR3 length: 15 amino acids. Germline loops: CDR1 SGHTA, CDR2 FQGNSA. Trimming cost V 0 bases and J 8 bases, with 15 bases left between them. The CDR3 sequence is CASSLAPMGTSTQYF. In DNA, the CDR3 is TGTGCCAGCAGCTTAGCCCCAATGGGGACGTCTACGCAGTATTTT.

This sequence joins TRBV5-6 and TRBJ2-5, with 12 bases lining up with TRBD2. Trimming at V came to 3 bases and at J to 4 bases, leaving 4 bases not matched to a gene. CDR3 length equals 15 residues. Germline CDR1 is SGHDT and CDR2 is YYEEEE. Here the CDR3 DNA reads TGTGCCAGCAGCTCGGAGGGACTAGCGGGAGAGACCCAGTACTTC. Translated: CASSSEGLAGETQYF.

The chain employs TRBV19 and TRBJ2-3, with D possibly called TRBD1 or TRBD2 (6 bases each). Germline-derived CDR1 and CDR2 are LNHDA and SQIVND (reference sequence). V was cut by 6 bases and J by 3 bases, with 22 bases left in between. The CDR3 is 17 amino acids. CDR3 in amino acids: CASSGKNRAGGTDTQYF. DNA of the CDR3: TGTGCCAGTAGCGGGAAAAACAGGGCCGGGGGTACAGATACGCAGTATTTT.

The V and J genes are TRBV18 and TRBJ1-1; D is undetermined. Germline V gene sequence: CDR1 KGHSH, CDR2 LQKENI. V was trimmed by 4 bases and J by 1 base, leaving 16 bases between them. The CDR3 covers 16 residues. CDR3 in amino acids: CASSRQTGFGNTEAFF. The CDR3 DNA reads as TGTGCCAGCTCACGTCAAACGGGGTTCGGGAACACTGAAGCTTTCTTT.

This chain links TRBV27 with TRBJ2-3; no reliable D call. CDR3 length equals 15 residues. In germline, CDR1 is MNHEY, CDR2 SMNVEV (reference sequence). Between the trimmed V and J ends, which lost 2 bases and 2 bases, there was a span of 11 bases. The CDR3 protein is CASSLQIPSTDTQYF. DNA for the CDR3: TGTGCCAGCAGTTTACAGATCCCTTCCACAGATACGCAGTATTTT.